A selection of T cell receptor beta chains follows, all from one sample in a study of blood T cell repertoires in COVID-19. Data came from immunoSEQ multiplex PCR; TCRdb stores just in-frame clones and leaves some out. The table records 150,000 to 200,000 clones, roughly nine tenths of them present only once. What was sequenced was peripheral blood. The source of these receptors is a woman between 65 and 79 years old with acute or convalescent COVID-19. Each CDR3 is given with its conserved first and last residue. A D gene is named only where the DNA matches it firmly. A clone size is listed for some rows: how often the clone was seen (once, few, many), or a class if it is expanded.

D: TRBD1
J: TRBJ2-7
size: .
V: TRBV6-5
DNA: TGTGCCAGCAGTTACCGGGACAGGGGGTCCTACGAGCAGTACTTC
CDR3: CASSYRDRGSYEQYF

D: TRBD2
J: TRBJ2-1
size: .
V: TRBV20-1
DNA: TGCAGTGCTCCCGGGGGGGGTGAGCAGTTCTTC
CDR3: CSAPGGGEQFF

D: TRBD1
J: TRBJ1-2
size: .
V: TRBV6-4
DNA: TGTGCCAGCAGAAATCCGACAGGGGGCATGAATGGCTACACCTTC
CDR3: CASRNPTGGMNGYTF

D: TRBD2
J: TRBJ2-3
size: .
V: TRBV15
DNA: TGTGCCACCAGGACTAGCGGGAGAGAAGATACGCAGTATTTT
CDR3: CATRTSGREDTQYF

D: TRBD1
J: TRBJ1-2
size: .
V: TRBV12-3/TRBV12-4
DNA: TGTGCCAGCAGTCCCGGACAGGGGTATGGCTACACCTTC
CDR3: CASSPGQGYGYTF

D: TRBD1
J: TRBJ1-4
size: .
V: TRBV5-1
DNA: TGCGCCAGCAGCTCCGGGACAGGGGGCTATGGGAAACTGTTTTTT
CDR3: CASSSGTGGYGKLFF

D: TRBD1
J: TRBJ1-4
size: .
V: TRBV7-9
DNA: TGTGCCAGCAGCTCCCCAGGGGGCCTTGGGGAAAAACTGTTTTTT
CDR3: CASSSPGGLGEKLFF

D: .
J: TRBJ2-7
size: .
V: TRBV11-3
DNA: TGTGCCAGCAGCGCCCACAGGTCCTACGAGCAGTACTTC
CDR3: CASSAHRSYEQYF

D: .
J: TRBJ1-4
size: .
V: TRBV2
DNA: TGTGCCAGCAGTGAAGTCGGGTCACCCCGGAATGAAAAACTGTTTTTT
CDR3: CASSEVGSPRNEKLFF

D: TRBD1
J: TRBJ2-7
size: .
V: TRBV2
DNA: TGTGCCAGCATGGGGGGACAGGGGGCCCGCGAGCAGTACTTC
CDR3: CASMGGQGAREQYF

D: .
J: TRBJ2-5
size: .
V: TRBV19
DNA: TGTGCCAGTAGTATGGGCCAGGTGGGGACCCAGTACTTC
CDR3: CASSMGQVGTQYF

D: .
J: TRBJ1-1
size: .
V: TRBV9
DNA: TGTGCCAGCAGCGTAGTTGGGGAGTGGGGTGAAGCTTTCTTT
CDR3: CASSVVGEWGEAFF

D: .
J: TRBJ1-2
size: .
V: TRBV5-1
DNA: TGCGCCAGCAAGGCCTCGGGGGGGCCTAACTATGGCTACACCTTC
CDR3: CASKASGGPNYGYTF

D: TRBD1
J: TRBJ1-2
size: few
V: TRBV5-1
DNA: TGCGCCAGCAGCTTTAACAGGGGGCAGGGAAATGGCTACACCTTC
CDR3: CASSFNRGQGNGYTF

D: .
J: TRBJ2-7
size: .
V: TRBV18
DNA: TGTGCCAGCTCACCAATCACAGGTTCCCTTCAAGAGCAGTACTTC
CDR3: CASSPITGSLQEQYF

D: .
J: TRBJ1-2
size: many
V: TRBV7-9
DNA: TGTGCCAGCAGCTTAGAGGACAGAATCCGGGGCTACACCTTC
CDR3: CASSLEDRIRGYTF

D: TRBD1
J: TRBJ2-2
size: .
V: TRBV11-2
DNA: TGTGCCAGCAGCCGGGACAGGGGGCTGAGCGGGGAGCTGTTTTTT
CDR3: CASSRDRGLSGELFF

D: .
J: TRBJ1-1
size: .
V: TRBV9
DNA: TGTGCCAGCAGCGCCTCATCACAGGGTCGGGGCACTGAAGCTTTCTTT
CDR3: CASSASSQGRGTEAFF

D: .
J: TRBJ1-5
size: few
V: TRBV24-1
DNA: TGTGCCACCCGAGCGACAGGTGATAGCAATCAGCCCCAGCATTTT
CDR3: CATRATGDSNQPQHF

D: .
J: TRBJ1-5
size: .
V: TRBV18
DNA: TGTGCCAGCTCACCACAGGTCATGCAGCGTAGCAATCAGCCCCAGCATTTT
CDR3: CASSPQVMQRSNQPQHF

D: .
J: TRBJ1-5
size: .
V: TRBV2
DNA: TGTGCCAGCAGAGGACAGCCTAGCAATCAGCCCCAGCATTTT
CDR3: CASRGQPSNQPQHF

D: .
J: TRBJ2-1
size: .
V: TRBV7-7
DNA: TGTGCCAGCAGCTTAGACGGAGGCGGCAATGAGCAGTTCTTC
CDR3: CASSLDGGGNEQFF

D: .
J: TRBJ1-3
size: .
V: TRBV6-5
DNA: TGTGCCAGCAGTTTCGGGTATGGAAACACCATATATTTT
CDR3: CASSFGYGNTIYF

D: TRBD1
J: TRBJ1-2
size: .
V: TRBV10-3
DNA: TGTGCCATCAGTGAGTCGGGACAGGGGTATGGCTACACCTTC
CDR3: CAISESGQGYGYTF

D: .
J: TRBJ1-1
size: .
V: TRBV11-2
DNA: TGTGCCAGCAGCGTCGTCAGGGGTGAGACAGAAGCTTTCTTT
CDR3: CASSVVRGETEAFF

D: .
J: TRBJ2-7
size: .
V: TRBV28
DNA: TGTGCCACCAGAGACACCTTTAGGGAGCAGTACTTC
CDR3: CATRDTFREQYF

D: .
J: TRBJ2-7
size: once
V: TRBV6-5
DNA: TGTGCCAGCTCTAAAGGGGGATTCTCCTACGAGCAGTACTTC
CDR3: CASSKGGFSYEQYF

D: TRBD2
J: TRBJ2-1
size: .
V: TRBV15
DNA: TGTGCCACCAGCAGAGATCTTAGCGGGAACTCCTACAGTGAGCAGTTCTTC
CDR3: CATSRDLSGNSYSEQFF

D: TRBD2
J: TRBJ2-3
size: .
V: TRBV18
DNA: TGTGCCAGCTCACCAGGGACTAAGGATACGCAGTATTTT
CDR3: CASSPGTKDTQYF

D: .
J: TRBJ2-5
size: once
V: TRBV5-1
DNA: TGCGCCAGCAGCTTGGCAGGATCAGAACAAGAGACCCAGTACTTC
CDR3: CASSLAGSEQETQYF

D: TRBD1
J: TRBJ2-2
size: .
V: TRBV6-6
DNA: TGTGCCAGCAGGCGGACAGGGGTTTTTACCGGGGAGCTGTTTTTT
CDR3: CASRRTGVFTGELFF

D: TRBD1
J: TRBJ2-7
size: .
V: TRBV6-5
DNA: TGTGCCAGCCGGACCGGGACAGGGACCTACGAGCAGTACTTC
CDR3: CASRTGTGTYEQYF

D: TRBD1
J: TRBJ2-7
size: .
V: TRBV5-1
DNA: TGCGCCAGCAGCGTCTCGACAGGGGGTATATACGAGCAGTACTTC
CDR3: CASSVSTGGIYEQYF

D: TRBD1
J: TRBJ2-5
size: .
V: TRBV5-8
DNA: TGTGCCAGCAATGTCCGGGGACAGCAGTACTTC
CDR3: CASNVRGQQYF

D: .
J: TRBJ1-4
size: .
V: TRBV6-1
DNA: TGTGCCAGCAGTGAAAGCGGACCGGTTAATGAAAAACTGTTTTTT
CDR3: CASSESGPVNEKLFF

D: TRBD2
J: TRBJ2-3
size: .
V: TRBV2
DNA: TGTGCCAGCGACGATAGCGGGGGGGTGGTAGATACGCAGTATTTT
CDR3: CASDDSGGVVDTQYF

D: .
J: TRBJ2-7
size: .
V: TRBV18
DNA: TGTGCCAGCTCACCACTGCGTACGTCCTACGAGCAGTACTTC
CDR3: CASSPLRTSYEQYF

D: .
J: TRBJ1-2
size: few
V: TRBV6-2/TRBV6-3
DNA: TGTGCCAGCAGTTTCCCGGACTCTATTTGGAATGGCTACACCTTC
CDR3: CASSFPDSIWNGYTF

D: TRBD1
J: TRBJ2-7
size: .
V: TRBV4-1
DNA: TGCGCCAGCAGCCACCAACCCCGACAGGGCTCGGACGAGCAGTACTTC
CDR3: CASSHQPRQGSDEQYF

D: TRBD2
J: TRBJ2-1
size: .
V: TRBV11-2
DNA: TGTGCCAGCAGCCTAGCGGGGGGCTCCTACAATGAGCAGTTCTTC
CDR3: CASSLAGGSYNEQFF

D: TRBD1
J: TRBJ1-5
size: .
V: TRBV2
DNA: TGTGCCAGCAGTGAGACAGGGGGCGCGTTTCAGCCCCAGCATTTT
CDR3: CASSETGGAFQPQHF

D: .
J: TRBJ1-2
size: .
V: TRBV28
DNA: TGTGCCAGCAGTTTAGGGGCGTATGGCTACACCTTC
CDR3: CASSLGAYGYTF

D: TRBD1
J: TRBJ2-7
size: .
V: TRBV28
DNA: TGTGCCAGCAGTTTAGGGGACAGGGCCTACTACGAGCAGTACTTC
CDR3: CASSLGDRAYYEQYF

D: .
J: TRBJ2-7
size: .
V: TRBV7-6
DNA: TGTGCCAGTTCAGGGGCCTACGAGCAGTACTTC
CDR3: CASSGAYEQYF

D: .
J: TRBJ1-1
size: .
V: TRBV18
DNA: TGTGCCAGCTCAAATAGACAGACTCCCCAAGGCATGAACACTGAAGCTTTCTTT
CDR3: CASSNRQTPQGMNTEAFF

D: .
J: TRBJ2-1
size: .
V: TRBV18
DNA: TGTGCCAGCTCACCAGACGGGAGAACTGGCAATGAGCAGTTCTTC
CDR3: CASSPDGRTGNEQFF

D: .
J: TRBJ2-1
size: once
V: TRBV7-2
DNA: TGTGCCAGCAGCTTATCATGGACAGAGCAGTTCTTC
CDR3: CASSLSWTEQFF

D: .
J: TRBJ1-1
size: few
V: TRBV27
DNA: TGTGCCAGCAGTTTTCAGGGGAACACTGAAGCTTTCTTT
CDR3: CASSFQGNTEAFF

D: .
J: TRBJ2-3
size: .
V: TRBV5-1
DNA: TGCGCCAGCAGCGCCGGGACTAGCACAGATACGCAGTATTTT
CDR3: CASSAGTSTDTQYF

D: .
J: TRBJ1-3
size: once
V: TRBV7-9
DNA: TGTGCCAGCAGCCCGAGCTCTGGAAACACCATATATTTT
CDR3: CASSPSSGNTIYF

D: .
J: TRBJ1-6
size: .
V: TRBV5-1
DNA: TGCGCCAGCAGCTTGGTAGGGGTGGCCTATAATTCACCCCTCCACTTT
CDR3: CASSLVGVAYNSPLHF

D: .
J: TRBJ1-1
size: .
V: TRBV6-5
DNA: TGTGCCAGCAGTTACTCCGGGACTGAGAACACTGAAGCTTTCTTT
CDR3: CASSYSGTENTEAFF

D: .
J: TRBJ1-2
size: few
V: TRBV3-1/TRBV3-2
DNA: TGTGCCAGCAGCTTGCGGGACGGGACCCGCGGCTACACCTTC
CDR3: CASSLRDGTRGYTF

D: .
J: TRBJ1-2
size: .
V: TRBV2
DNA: TGTGCCAGCAGTTACAGGGAGATTGGCTATGGCTACACCTTC
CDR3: CASSYREIGYGYTF